The 28 T cell receptor beta chains given below trace back to one sample, sequenced in a study of CD8 T cells in Susac syndrome. cDNA came from 0.5 to 1 ug RNA primed by random hexamers. TCRdb fed the immunoSEQ multiplex PCR reads into MiXCR, producing one record per CDR3 protein. The sample yields 95,000 to 150,000 distinct CDR3 sequences, just over 90% seen once. The sample comprised CD8+ T cells from PBMCs. The receptors were gathered from a human donor with multiple sclerosis.

This clonotype appeared once. The rearrangement uses TRBV7-9 and TRBJ1-2; 7 bases fit TRBD1. This CDR3 is built from 15 residues. Per germline, CDR1 SEHNR and CDR2 FQNEAQ (reference sequence). The V gene end was trimmed by 3 bases and the J gene end by 4 bases; junction bases not matched to a gene: 8. CDR3 coding DNA: TGTGCCAGCAGCTTGGGGCCACACAGGGGCTATGGCTACACCTTC. Translation gives CASSLGPHRGYGYTF.

The V gene is TRBV5-6, the J gene TRBJ1-6, with unresolved D. The V end was cut by 0 bases, the J end by 9 bases, with 13 bases between. The CDR3 extends over 15 amino acids. Germline values: CDR1 SGHDT, CDR2 YYEEEE. DNA of the CDR3: TGTGCCAGCAGCTTGGGGGCCAGAGGATCTTCACCCCTCCACTTT. This encodes CASSLGARGSSPLHF. Full variable domain (missing parts from reference TRBV5-6 and TRBJ1-6): DAGVTQSPTHLIKTRGQQVTLRCSPKSGHDTVSWYQQALGQGPQFIFQYYEEEERQRGNFPDRFSGHQFPNYSSELNVNALLLGDSALYLCASSLGARGSSPLHFGNGTRLTVT.

The chain uses TRBV5-1 and TRBJ2-7; TRBD1 agrees at 9 bases. V gave up 2 bases and J gave up 5 bases; unmatched junction bases: 8. CDR1 and CDR2 (germline): SGHRS, YFSETQ. The CDR3 is 15 amino acids. The CDR3 is CASSFGDRALDEQYF. Here the CDR3 DNA reads TGCGCCAGCAGCTTCGGGGACAGGGCTTTGGACGAGCAGTACTTC.

The V call is TRBV29-1, the J call TRBJ2-1, with 9 bases matching TRBD2. Germline V lookup: CDR1 SQVTM, CDR2 ANQGSEA. This CDR3 has 13 residues. V shed 8 bases, J shed 8 bases, and the junction held 10 bases outside the gene matches. CDR3 sequence: CSTRTSARDEQFF. In DNA, the CDR3 is TGCAGCACGAGGACTAGCGCTCGGGATGAGCAGTTCTTC.

CDR3 region: CASSLDGLAGAKDTQYF. For the CDR3, the DNA is TGTGCCAGCAGCTTAGACGGACTAGCGGGAGCTAAAGATACGCAGTATTTT. This chain uses TRBV13 with TRBJ2-3, with 13 bases identical to TRBD2. Germline-derived CDR1 and CDR2 are PRHDT and FYEKMQ (reference sequence). Unmatched junction bases numbered 6, after V lost 1 base and J lost 5 bases. CDR3 length: 17 amino acids.

The chain carries TRBV7-9 and TRBJ2-2; 13 nucleotides align to TRBD2. CDR3 length equals 18 residues. In germline, CDR1 is SEHNR, CDR2 FQNEAQ (reference sequence). The V gene end was trimmed by 5 bases and the J gene end by 0 bases; junction bases not matched to a gene: 6. CDR3 bases: TGTGCCAGCAGCCACGGGACTAGCGGGATAACGAACACCGGGGAGCTGTTTTTT. Translating it yields CASSHGTSGITNTGELFF.

V and J are TRBV7-8 and TRBJ1-4; possible D gene TRBD1, 5 bases. CDR3 length: 14 residues. V lost 5 bases to trimming and J lost 7 bases, with 14 bases between them. Germline V CDR1 and CDR2: SGHVS, FQNEAQ. CDR3 DNA: TGTGCCAGCAGCCTAGGGGTACAGGTTGAAAAACTGTTTTTT. As protein: CASSLGVQVEKLFF.

The DNA for the CDR3 is TGTGCCAGCAGCCAAGGGGTCTCCTACACCGGGGAGCTGTTTTTT. Translation gives CASSQGVSYTGELFF. The chain is built from TRBV3-1 and TRBJ2-2, with no clear D. V lost 1 base to trimming and J lost 3 bases, with 9 bases between them. The CDR3 runs 15 residues. CDR1 and CDR2 (germline): LGHDT, YNNKEL (reference sequence).

The chain couples TRBV28 to TRBJ2-7, with unresolved D. The germline V gene encodes CDR1 MDHEN and CDR2 SYDVKM. This CDR3 is built from 10 residues. The V gene lost 5 bases and the J gene lost 3 bases, with 2 bases spanning the gap. CDR3 in DNA: TGTGCCAGCAGTCACTACGAGCAGTACTTC. It is translated as CASSHYEQYF.

This clonotype appeared once. The CDR3 region is CASSPYPGWREKLFF. The CDR3 DNA follows: TGTGCCAGCAGTCCCTATCCAGGGTGGCGTGAAAAACTGTTTTTT. The chain uses TRBV12-3 or TRBV12-4 and TRBJ1-4; D perhaps matches TRBD1 (5 bases). The V end lost 5 bases, the J end lost 7 bases, and 17 bases lay between the germline ends. The CDR3 contains 15 residues.

This clonotype has only one observation. The chain employs TRBV5-6 and TRBJ2-5; 10 nucleotides align to TRBD1. This CDR3 region has 15 residues. The germline CDR1 and CDR2 sequences are SGHDT and YYEEEE. With 4 bases clipped from V and 5 bases from J, the junction kept 8 bases outside the gene matches. CDR3 bases: TGTGCCAGCAGCATGGGGACAGGGGTTATGGAGACCCAGTACTTC. This encodes CASSMGTGVMETQYF.

The chain combines TRBV5-5 with TRBJ2-4; D could derive from TRBD1 or TRBD2 (5 bases each). CDR3 length: 16 amino acids. Trimming removed 0 bases at V and 3 bases at J, with 13 bases between. Germline values: CDR1 SGHKS, CDR2 YYEKEE (reference sequence). As DNA, the CDR3 is TGTGCCAGCAGCTTGGAGGCCATGGGGGTCAAAAACATTCAGTACTTC. Its protein product is CASSLEAMGVKNIQYF.

The chain has TRBV4-2 and TRBJ2-6; D tentatively fits TRBD1 or TRBD2 (5 bases each). Trimming shortened V by 4 bases and J by 0 bases, and 19 bases separated the two germline ends. The CDR3 consists of 19 residues. Germline V gene data show CDR1 as LGHNA and CDR2 as YNFKEQ. As DNA, the CDR3 is TGTGCCAGCAGCCGAGAGCCGGGGACGCTCGTCTCTGGGGCCAACGTCCTGACTTTC. The encoded protein is CASSREPGTLVSGANVLTF.

The CDR3, as DNA: TGTGCTAGTGGTTCGACAGATTTCTCAACCAAAAACATTCAGTACTTC. It specifies CASGSTDFSTKNIQYF. The V gene is TRBV12-5, the J gene TRBJ2-4, with TRBD1 as a possible D gene (5 bases). This CDR3 is built from 16 residues. With 4 bases removed from V and 2 bases from J, the gap between germline ends came to 15 bases. The germline V gene has CDR1 LGHNT and CDR2 FRNRAP.

The chain joins TRBV7-9 to TRBJ2-5; unclear D gene. The CDR3 contains 13 residues. The germline V and J ends were trimmed by 4 bases and 9 bases, with 15 bases remaining between them. The germline V gene has CDR1 SEHNR and CDR2 FQNEAQ (reference sequence). CDR3: CASSSAPGTAQYF. CDR3 DNA: TGTGCCAGCAGCTCCGCCCCTGGTACGGCCCAGTACTTC.

V is TRBV12-3 or TRBV12-4 and J is TRBJ2-7, with no clear D. V was pared by 6 bases and J by 4 bases, with 13 bases between. This CDR3 has 13 amino acids. The CDR3: CASSVRVDYEQYF. The CDR3 DNA follows: TGTGCCAGCAGCGTACGGGTTGATTACGAGCAGTACTTC.

The V gene is TRBV9, the J gene TRBJ2-7; TRBD2 is a possible D gene (6 bases). CDR1 is SGDLS, CDR2 YYNGEE, per germline. V was shortened by 2 bases and J by 6 bases, with 9 bases between the two germline ends. This CDR3 has 12 residues. The CDR3 nucleotides read TGTGCCAGCAGCGTTTCCGGGGGCGAGCAGTACTTC. This sequence encodes CASSVSGGEQYF.

DNA of the CDR3: TGTGCCAGCAGCGCCGGGACTAGCGGGAGCACAGATACGCAGTATTTT. This translates into CASSAGTSGSTDTQYF. The V call is TRBV9, the J call TRBJ2-3, with TRBD2 identical over 12 bases. The CDR3 covers 16 residues. Losses at the gene ends were 3 bases for V and 0 bases for J; bases not matched to a gene: 2. Germline CDR1 is SGDLS and CDR2 is YYNGEE.

This chain links TRBV2 with TRBJ1-1, with 7 bases lining up with TRBD1. The germline CDR1 and CDR2 sequences are SNHLY and FYNNEI. Germline trimming cut 6 bases from V and 5 bases from J; bases unmatched to any gene: 12. The CDR3 runs 15 residues. The CDR3 nucleotides are TGTGCCAGCAGGGATATACCGGGACAGAGGACTGAAGCTTTCTTT. Translated: CASRDIPGQRTEAFF.

The rearrangement uses TRBV27 and TRBJ1-5; D is perhaps TRBD1 (5 bases). Trimming took 4 bases from V and 5 from J, leaving 15 bases between them. The CDR3 is made up of 15 amino acids. CDR1 is MNHEY and CDR2 is SMNVEV in the germline V gene (reference sequence). CDR3 coding DNA: TGTGCCAGCAGTTGGGACCCGGCCCCCGATCAGCCCCAGCATTTT. Translated: CASSWDPAPDQPQHF.

The J gene is TRBJ1-2, the V gene TRBV29-1; D perhaps matches TRBD1 (6 bases). From germline, CDR1 is SQVTM and CDR2 ANQGSEA. V was shortened by 0 bases and J by 2 bases, with 10 bases between the two germline ends. The CDR3 covers 14 residues. The CDR3 DNA follows: TGCAGCGTTGAAGACGGACAGTGGAACTATGGCTACACCTTC. Translating gives CSVEDGQWNYGYTF.

The chain uses TRBV29-1 and TRBJ1-2, with D possibly being TRBD1 (6 bases). The germline V and J ends were trimmed by 8 bases and 0 bases, with 16 bases remaining between them. CDR3 length: 14 residues. Germline V gene sequence: CDR1 SQVTM, CDR2 ANQGSEA. The CDR3 bases are TGCAGCATTCTCTACAGGGCGACTAACTATGGCTACACCTTC. Translation gives CSILYRATNYGYTF.

The V and J genes are TRBV28 and TRBJ2-1; a weak D match, TRBD1 (5 bases). The CDR3 has 14 residues. The ends were cut back, 4 bases at V and 8 bases at J, with 15 bases in the middle. CDR1 and CDR2 (germline): MDHEN, SYDVKM. CDR3 DNA: TGTGCCAGCAGTTCCACGAGCCAGGGCGATGAGCAGTTCTTC. The encoded protein is CASSSTSQGDEQFF.

The chain couples TRBV12-3 or TRBV12-4 to TRBJ1-1, with unresolved D. The CDR3 extends over 13 amino acids. Deletions cut 0 bases from V and 1 base from J, with 3 bases between. This CDR3 reads CASSLAWNTEAFF. Written as DNA, the CDR3 is TGTGCCAGCAGTTTAGCCTGGAACACTGAAGCTTTCTTT.

The rearrangement joins TRBV20-1 to TRBJ1-1; D ambiguous. The germline V gene has CDR1 DFQATT and CDR2 SNEGSKA (reference sequence). Trimming cost V 8 bases and J 0 bases, with 10 bases left between them. This CDR3 spans 12 amino acids. The CDR3 sequence: CSPWTVNTEAFF. CDR3 DNA: TGCAGTCCGTGGACGGTGAACACTGAAGCTTTCTTT.

The chain has TRBV12-3 or TRBV12-4 and TRBJ1-2; D is ambiguous. Trimming left V 5 bases short and J 8 bases short, with 12 bases between. The CDR3 consists of 12 residues. The CDR3 reads CASSHPGGGYTF. CDR3 nucleotides: TGTGCCAGCAGTCACCCCGGCGGAGGCTACACCTTC.

The chain links TRBV20-1 to TRBJ2-1; D not resolved. CDR1 and CDR2 from the germline V gene are DFQATT and SNEGSKA (reference sequence). With 0 bases removed from V and 8 bases from J, the gap between germline ends came to 11 bases. This CDR3 comprises 13 residues. The CDR3 sequence is CSARDSLLDEQFF. DNA for the CDR3: TGCAGTGCTAGAGACTCATTATTGGATGAGCAGTTCTTC.

This rearrangement joins TRBV4-1 to TRBJ1-1, with D possibly being TRBD1 (6 bases). Trimming removed 3 bases from V and 3 bases from J, with 23 bases in between. The V gene's germline CDR1 is MGHRA and CDR2 YSYEKL. The CDR3 is made up of 18 amino acids. The CDR3 region is CASSHPNRGRGRDTEAFF. The CDR3 DNA is TGCGCCAGCAGCCATCCTAACCGGGGCCGGGGGCGGGACACTGAAGCTTTCTTT.